One and the same sample provided the 32 T cell receptor beta chains below, sequenced in a study of regulatory T cells in long-lasting Graves disease. Relying on iRepertoire HTBI primers and Arm-PCR of CDR3 regions, the team built TCR beta libraries. TCRdb called the multiplex PCR reads again in MiXCR, with one record for every CDR3 protein. The top ten clones hold over 7.5% of a sample with around 510,000 distinct CDR3 sequences, 20% of them seen once. Time point reported: persistent/refractory GD, antithyroid drugs over 5 years with positive TRAb. PBMC-extracted RNA yielded the TCR library. This specimen consisted of peripheral blood mononuclear cells (PBMCs), obtained when the disease was refractory, from a patient treated with antithyroid drugs. The receptor source for this set is a female donor with Graves disease.

The CDR3 reads CASSPYGGGESGYTF. The DNA of the CDR3 is TGTGCCAGCAGCCCCTATGGAGGGGGCGAATCTGGCTACACCTTC. V usage is TRBV16 and J usage is TRBJ1-2, with 7 bases identical to TRBD1. The CDR3 has 15 residues. The germline CDR1 and CDR2 sequences are KGHSY and FQNENV. Trimming removed 4 bases from V and 7 bases from J; junction bases left unmatched: 12.

For this clonotype: It may be a read error: a sequence one base away is much more abundant. In nucleotides, the CDR3 is TGTGCCAGCAGTTGGAACTACGAGCAGTTCTTC. It encodes CASSWNYEQFF. This chain uses TRBV28 with TRBJ2-1; D is unresolved. V gave up 4 bases and J gave up 10 bases, with 8 bases separating them. CDR3 size: 11 residues. Germline V gene data show CDR1 as MDHEN and CDR2 as SYDVKM.

In its sample, this clonotype was seen a few times. The chain links TRBV5-1 to TRBJ1-1; TRBD1 matches 10 bases. Germline assignment: CDR1 SGHRS and CDR2 YFSETQ. The trim removed 4 bases at V and 6 bases at J, leaving 6 bases unmatched. The CDR3 sequence is 14 residues long. DNA for the CDR3: TGCGCCAGCAGCCGGGACAGGGGAATGGCTGAAGCTTTCTTT. Translated: CASSRDRGMAEAFF.

This clonotype was observed a few times. V usage is TRBV9 and J usage is TRBJ1-3; D gene uncertain. This CDR3 is 13 amino acids long. V was trimmed by 0 bases and J by 0 bases, leaving 1 base between them. In germline, CDR1 is SGDLS, CDR2 YYNGEE. The CDR3 DNA follows: TGTGCCAGCAGCGTAGACTCTGGAAACACCATATATTTT. Translated, it gives CASSVDSGNTIYF.

This clonotype showed up just a few times. The chain recombines TRBV5-1 with TRBJ2-5, with D maybe TRBD1 (5 bases). CDR1 is SGHRS, CDR2 YFSETQ, per germline. The ends were cut back, 4 bases at V and 5 bases at J, with 18 bases in the middle. The CDR3 has 15 amino acids. As DNA, the CDR3 is TGCGCCAGCAGCCCCCGCCTTGGGGCGCGGGAGACCCAGTACTTC. It yields the protein CASSPRLGARETQYF. The full variable domain, with the rest looked up from reference TRBV5-1 and TRBJ2-5, is KAGVTQTPRYLIKTRGQQVTLSCSPISGHRSVSWYQQTPGQGLQFLFEYFSETQRNKGNFPGRFSGRQFSNSRSEMNVSTLELGDSALYLCASSPRLGARETQYFGPGTRLLVL.

This clonotype was seen repeatedly, ten times or more. The chain carries TRBV28 and TRBJ2-5; perhaps TRBD2 as D (5 bases). The germline gives CDR1 MDHEN, CDR2 SYDVKM. This CDR3 spans 12 amino acids. V lost 4 bases and J lost 5, with 8 bases in between. Here the CDR3 DNA reads TGTGCCAGCAGTTCCCCGGGGGAGACCCAGTACTTC. It codes for CASSSPGETQYF.

This clonotype was detected only a few times. The chain has TRBV29-1 and TRBJ2-7; the D gene is possibly TRBD1 (5 bases). Trimming shortened V by 4 bases and J by 2 bases, and 15 bases separated the two germline ends. This CDR3 contains 14 residues. Looked up from germline, CDR1 is SQVTM and CDR2 is ANQGSEA. CDR3 in amino acids: CSVGSQGKAYEQYF. CDR3 in DNA: TGCAGCGTTGGTTCCCAGGGTAAGGCCTACGAGCAGTACTTC.

J is TRBJ1-6 and V is TRBV10-3; TRBD1 agrees at 11 bases. The germline gives CDR1 ENHRY, CDR2 SYGVKD. V shed 11 bases, J shed 6 bases, and the junction held 6 bases outside the gene matches. CDR3 size: 14 residues. DNA of the CDR3: TGTGCCGTCGGACAGGGGGCCGTTAATTCACCCCTCCACTTT. This translates into CAVGQGAVNSPLHF.

This sequence joins TRBV12-3 or TRBV12-4 and TRBJ2-1; 7 nucleotides line up with TRBD1. With V trimmed by 5 bases and J by 8 bases, 12 bases remained unmatched. The CDR3 is made up of 15 amino acids. The CDR3 loop reads CASSEQGQGSDEQFF. The CDR3 nucleotides are TGTGCCAGCAGTGAACAGGGGCAAGGGTCGGATGAGCAGTTCTTC.

The CDR3 region has the DNA TGCGCCAGCAGCCAAGCCTCCCGGGAATACGAGCAGTACTTC. Translating it yields CASSQASREYEQYF. The genes are TRBV4-3 and TRBJ2-7, with D perhaps matching TRBD2 (5 bases). The germline gives CDR1 LGHNA, CDR2 YSLEER. V gave up 1 base and J gave up 4 bases, with 11 bases separating them. This CDR3 region has 14 residues.

As for this clonotype: This may arise from a read error, as a much more abundant clone is one base away. The chain is built from TRBV10-3 and TRBJ2-7; 7 positions agree with TRBD1. Germline V gene lookup returns CDR1 ENHRY and CDR2 SYGVKD. There are 13 residues in the CDR3. CDR3 protein: CATTQNRGHEQCF. The CDR3 region has the DNA TGTGCCACCACCCAAAACAGGGGCCACGAGCAGTGCTTC.

The J gene is TRBJ2-7, the V gene TRBV7-9, with 8 nucleotides matching TRBD1. Germline loops: CDR1 SEHNR, CDR2 FQNEAQ (reference sequence). J was trimmed by 3 bases and V by 5 bases; bases with no gene match: 9. This CDR3 region has 15 residues. The CDR3 DNA reads as TGTGCCAGCAGCCCTGCACAGGGGGTATTCTACGAGCAGTACTTC. Encoded protein: CASSPAQGVFYEQYF.

The chain carries TRBV6-1 and TRBJ2-7, with 9 bases that match TRBD2. The CDR3 has 14 residues. Looked up from germline, CDR1 is MNHNS and CDR2 is SASEGT. The ends lost 3 bases at V and 6 bases at J; junction bases unmatched: 6. The CDR3 region is CASSDPGLASEQYF. The CDR3 DNA is TGTGCCAGCAGTGACCCGGGACTAGCTTCCGAGCAGTACTTC.

This clonotype was counted a few times. The chain couples TRBV30 to TRBJ2-2; TRBD1 aligns across 9 bases. The germline CDR1 and CDR2 sequences are GTSNPN and SVGIG (reference sequence). The CDR3 consists of 14 residues. The V segment lost 0 bases and the J segment 5 bases; nucleotides outside the gene matches: 1. The CDR3 loop reads CAWSVQGATGELFF. The CDR3 DNA reads as TGTGCCTGGAGTGTACAGGGGGCGACCGGGGAGCTGTTTTTT.

Details on this clonotype: Germline is not matched at one junction end, which may reflect a read error. The chain joins TRBV29-1 to TRBJ1-2; 10 nucleotides agree with TRBD1. The CDR3 has 14 amino acids. Per the germline V gene, CDR1 is SQVTM and CDR2 is ANQGSEA. The CDR3 loop reads CSVSGGQGRYGHTF. CDR3 nucleotide sequence: TGCAGCGTTTCTGGGGGACAGGGGAGATATGGCCACACCTTC.

The chain is built from TRBV19 and TRBJ2-5; D uncertain. This CDR3 is built from 15 residues. Trimming took 4 bases from V and 1 from J, leaving 13 bases between them. CDR1 and CDR2 (germline): LNHDA, SQIVND (reference sequence). CDR3 nucleotide sequence: TGTGCCAGTAGTAAGGGTCAGGACCCCCAAGAGACCCAGTACTTC. This sequence encodes CASSKGQDPQETQYF.

The V call is TRBV5-6, the J call TRBJ2-7; 16 bases agree with TRBD2. CDR1 is SGHDT, CDR2 YYEEEE, per germline. The CDR3 has 16 residues. V dropped 3 bases and J dropped 5; count of bases not matched to a gene: 5. In DNA form, the CDR3 reads TGTGCCAGCAGCTGGGGACTAGCGGGAGGGCTAAACGAGCAGTACTTC. Residues: CASSWGLAGGLNEQYF.

Ten or more counts support this clonotype. This chain uses TRBV11-2 with TRBJ2-7; 7 bases fit TRBD1. After removal of 5 bases from V and 0 bases from J, the junction contained 10 bases not matched to a gene. Germline lookup yields CDR1 SGHAT and CDR2 FQNNGV. The length of the CDR3 is 16 residues. CDR3 amino acids: CASSQTVAGGSYEQYF. CDR3 DNA: TGTGCCAGCAGCCAAACAGTTGCAGGGGGCTCCTACGAGCAGTACTTC.

This sequence joins TRBV6-2 or TRBV6-3 and TRBJ2-2; 7 positions match TRBD2. This CDR3 contains 21 residues. The junction had 21 bases not matched to a gene; V was cut back by 0 bases and J by 5 bases. The germline gives CDR1 MNHEY, CDR2 SVGEGT. CDR3 loop: CASSYSAGEGPRDYLTGELFF. The CDR3 region has the DNA TGTGCCAGCAGTTACTCGGCCGGGGAGGGACCGAGGGACTACTTAACCGGGGAGCTGTTTTTT.

This clonotype was recorded many times. This chain links TRBV5-1 with TRBJ1-2; TRBD1 might be the D (6 bases). V lost 4 bases, J lost 8 bases, and 24 bases lay in between. The CDR3 totals 16 residues. The germline V gene encodes CDR1 SGHRS and CDR2 YFSETQ. CDR3 protein: CASSPTGRGVVGGYTF. The CDR3 bases are TGCGCCAGCAGCCCGACAGGACGTGGTGTCGTGGGAGGCTACACCTTC. The full variable domain, completed using reference TRBV5-1 and TRBJ1-2, is KAGVTQTPRYLIKTRGQQVTLSCSPISGHRSVSWYQQTPGQGLQFLFEYFSETQRNKGNFPGRFSGRQFSNSRSEMNVSTLELGDSALYLCASSPTGRGVVGGYTFGSGTRLTVV.

V is TRBV20-1 and J is TRBJ1-2; D gene unclear. V lost 5 bases to trimming and J lost 4 bases, with 8 bases between them. This CDR3 contains 11 residues. Germline V gene lookup returns CDR1 DFQATT and CDR2 SNEGSKA (reference sequence). This chain's CDR3 is CSALGRYGYTF. For the CDR3, the DNA is TGCAGTGCTTTAGGACGCTATGGCTACACCTTC.

This clonotype was observed many times. The chain is built from TRBV2 and TRBJ1-1; D is undetermined. The CDR3 extends over 13 amino acids. Germline V lookup: CDR1 SNHLY, CDR2 FYNNEI. V was pared by 8 bases and J by 0 bases, with 10 bases between. The CDR3 loop is CASRVPMNTEAFF. The CDR3 coding sequence is TGTGCCAGCCGGGTACCTATGAACACTGAAGCTTTCTTT.

V and J are TRBV6-1 and TRBJ2-2; D is perhaps TRBD2 (5 bases). This CDR3 comprises 14 residues. V lost 7 bases and J 7 bases, leaving 16 bases between the germline ends. From germline, CDR1 is MNHNS and CDR2 SASEGT. The chain's CDR3 is CASIRGSYIGELFF. The CDR3 DNA sequence: TGTGCCAGCATACGGGGTAGCTACATCGGGGAGCTGTTTTTT.

The chain couples TRBV5-4 to TRBJ1-1; D gene uncertain. V was clipped by 0 bases and J by 11 bases, with 35 bases between them. CDR1 SGHNT and CDR2 YYREEE come from the germline V gene (reference sequence). The CDR3 sequence is 20 residues long. CDR3 sequence reads: CASSLEALPGFGVSWAQAFF. The CDR3 DNA reads as TGTGCCAGCAGCTTGGAAGCTCTGCCAGGCTTTGGGGTCTCCTGGGCCCAGGCTTTCTTT.

At least ten counts were recorded for this clonotype. The CDR3 does not end in the conserved phenylalanine or tryptophan, so this is likely a read error. The chain recombines TRBV6-1 with TRBJ1-1; D possibly corresponds to TRBD1 (5 bases). Germline CDR1 reads MNHNS; CDR2 reads SASEGT. Trimming took 5 bases from V and 0 from J, leaving 19 bases between them. The CDR3 sequence is 17 residues long. The CDR3 region is CASSTGGGRIMNTEAFL. The CDR3 region has the DNA TGTGCCAGCAGTACCGGCGGGGGAAGGATCATGAACACTGAAGCTTTCCTT.

V usage is TRBV20-1 and J usage is TRBJ2-1, with 7 bases fitting TRBD2. Germline CDR1 and CDR2: DFQATT and SNEGSKA (reference sequence). V was pared by 0 bases and J by 1 base, with 9 bases of the junction left unmatched. The CDR3 extends over 17 amino acids. In DNA form, the CDR3 reads TGCAGTGCTAGAGATTACCTGACTAGCCGATCCTACAATGAGCAGTTCTTC. It specifies CSARDYLTSRSYNEQFF.

The V and J genes are TRBV4-3 and TRBJ2-7, with D tentatively TRBD1 or TRBD2 (5 bases each). V was clipped by 0 bases and J by 6 bases, with 15 bases between them. From germline, CDR1 is LGHNA and CDR2 YSLEER. This CDR3 spans 15 amino acids. The CDR3 loop reads CASSQDWAGTLEQYF. DNA of the CDR3: TGCGCCAGCAGCCAAGATTGGGCAGGGACCCTCGAGCAGTACTTC.

J is TRBJ1-2 and V is TRBV10-3; D is uncertain. The germline V gene has CDR1 ENHRY and CDR2 SYGVKD. Trimming took off 5 bases at V and 2 bases at J, with 15 bases between the two ends. CDR3 length: 15 amino acids. CDR3 DNA sequence: TGTGCCATCAGTTCGGGAAGGGTGAAGAACTATGGCTACACCTTC. It encodes CAISSGRVKNYGYTF.

In its sample, this clonotype was seen a few times. Since the CDR3 does not end with the conserved phenylalanine or tryptophan, this likely comes from a read error. The chain couples TRBV2 to TRBJ1-1; D unclear. Germline CDR1 is SNHLY and CDR2 is FYNNEI. The CDR3 runs to 14 residues. The CDR3 reads CASGDSGEWTEAFL. The CDR3 coding sequence is TGTGCCAGCGGTGATAGTGGAGAATGGACTGAAGCTTTCCTT.

This chain uses TRBV20-1 with TRBJ2-7, with 8 bases lining up with TRBD1. CDR1 DFQATT and CDR2 SNEGSKA come from the germline V gene (reference sequence). The CDR3 has 16 residues. J was trimmed by 4 bases and V by 0 bases; bases with no gene match: 11. CDR3 coding DNA: TGCAGTGCTAGAGATAAGACAGGGGCGCGGAGGTACGAGCAGTACTTC. It encodes CSARDKTGARRYEQYF.

This clonotype was detected only a few times. The CDR3 loop is CASSQEKGTGEDEQYF. In DNA form, the CDR3 reads TGCGCCAGCAGCCAAGAAAAAGGGACGGGAGAGGACGAGCAGTACTTC. J is TRBJ2-7 and V is TRBV4-1; tentative D call: TRBD2 (6 bases). Germline V gives CDR1 MGHRA, CDR2 YSYEKL. This CDR3 region has 16 residues. Trimming pared 0 bases from V and 5 bases from J, leaving 17 bases between.

This clonotype was counted many times. V usage is TRBV5-1 and J usage is TRBJ1-2; D may be TRBD1 (5 bases). Germline assignment: CDR1 SGHRS and CDR2 YFSETQ. V was clipped by 4 bases and J by 2 bases, with 9 bases between them. This CDR3 is built from 13 residues. Here the CDR3 DNA reads TGCGCCAGCAGCCGACAGTCGAACTATGGCTACACCTTC. This translates into CASSRQSNYGYTF.